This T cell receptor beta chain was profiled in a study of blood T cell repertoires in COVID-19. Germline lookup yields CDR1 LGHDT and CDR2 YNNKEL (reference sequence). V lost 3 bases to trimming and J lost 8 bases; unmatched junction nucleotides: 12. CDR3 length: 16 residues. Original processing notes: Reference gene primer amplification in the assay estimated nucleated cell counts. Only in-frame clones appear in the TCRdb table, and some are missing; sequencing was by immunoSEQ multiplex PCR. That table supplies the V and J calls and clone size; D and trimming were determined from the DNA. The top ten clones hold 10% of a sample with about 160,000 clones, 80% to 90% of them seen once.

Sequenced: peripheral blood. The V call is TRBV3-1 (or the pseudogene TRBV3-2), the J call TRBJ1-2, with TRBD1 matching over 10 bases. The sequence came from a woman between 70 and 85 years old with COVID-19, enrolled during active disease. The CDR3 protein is CASSHLTGGASEGYTF. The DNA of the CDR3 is TGTGCCAGCAGCCACCTGACAGGGGGCGCATCGGAAGGCTACACCTTC.